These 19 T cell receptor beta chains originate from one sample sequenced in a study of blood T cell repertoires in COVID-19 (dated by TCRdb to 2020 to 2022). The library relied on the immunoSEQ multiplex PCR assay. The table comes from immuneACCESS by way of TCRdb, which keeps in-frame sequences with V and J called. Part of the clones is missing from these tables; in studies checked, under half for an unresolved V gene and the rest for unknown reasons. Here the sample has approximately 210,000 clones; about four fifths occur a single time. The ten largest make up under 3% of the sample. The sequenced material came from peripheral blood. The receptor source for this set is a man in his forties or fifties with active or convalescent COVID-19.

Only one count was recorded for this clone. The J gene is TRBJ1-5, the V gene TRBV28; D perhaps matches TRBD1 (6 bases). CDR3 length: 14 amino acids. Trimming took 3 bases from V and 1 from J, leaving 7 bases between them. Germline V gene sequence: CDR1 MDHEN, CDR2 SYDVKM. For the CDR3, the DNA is TGTGCCAGCAGTTTCGACAGGAGCAATCAGCCCCAGCATTTT. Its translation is CASSFDRSNQPQHF.

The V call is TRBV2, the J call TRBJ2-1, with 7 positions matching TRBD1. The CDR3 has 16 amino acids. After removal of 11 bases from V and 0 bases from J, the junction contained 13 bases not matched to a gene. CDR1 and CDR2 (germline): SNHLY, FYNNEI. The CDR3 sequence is CALKGASTSSYNEQFF. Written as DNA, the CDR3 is TGTGCCCTAAAGGGGGCTAGTACGAGCTCCTACAATGAGCAGTTCTTC. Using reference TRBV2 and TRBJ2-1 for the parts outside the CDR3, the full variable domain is EPEVTQTPSHQVTQMGQEVILRCVPISNHLYFYWYRQILGQKVEFLVSFYNNEISEKSEIFDDQFSVERPDGSNFTLKIRSTKLEDSAMYFCALKGASTSSYNEQFFGPGTRLTVL.

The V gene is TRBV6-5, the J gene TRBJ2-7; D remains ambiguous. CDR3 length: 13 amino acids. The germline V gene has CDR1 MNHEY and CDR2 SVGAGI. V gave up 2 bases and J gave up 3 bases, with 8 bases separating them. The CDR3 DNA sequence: TGTGCCAGCAGTTACGAACAGAGCTACGAGCAGTACTTC. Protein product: CASSYEQSYEQYF.

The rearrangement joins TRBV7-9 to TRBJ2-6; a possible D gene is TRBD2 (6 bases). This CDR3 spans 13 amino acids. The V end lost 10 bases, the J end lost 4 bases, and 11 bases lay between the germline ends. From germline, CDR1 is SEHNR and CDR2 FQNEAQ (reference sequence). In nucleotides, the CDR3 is TGTGCCACCGGGGAGGCGGGGGCCAACGTCCTGACTTTC. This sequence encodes CATGEAGANVLTF. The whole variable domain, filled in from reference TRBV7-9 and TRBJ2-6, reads DTGVSQNPRHKITKRGQNVTFRCDPISEHNRLYWYRQTLGQGPEFLTYFQNEAQLEKSRLLSDRFSAERPKGSFSTLEIQRTEQGDSAMYLCATGEAGANVLTFGAGSRLTVL.

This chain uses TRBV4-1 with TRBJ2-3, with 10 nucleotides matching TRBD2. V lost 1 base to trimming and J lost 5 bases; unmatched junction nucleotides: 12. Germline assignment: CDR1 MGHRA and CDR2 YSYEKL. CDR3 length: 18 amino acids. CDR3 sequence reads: CASSQVIRAGGHGDTQYF. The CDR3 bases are TGCGCCAGCAGCCAAGTTATCAGAGCGGGGGGGCATGGAGATACGCAGTATTTT.

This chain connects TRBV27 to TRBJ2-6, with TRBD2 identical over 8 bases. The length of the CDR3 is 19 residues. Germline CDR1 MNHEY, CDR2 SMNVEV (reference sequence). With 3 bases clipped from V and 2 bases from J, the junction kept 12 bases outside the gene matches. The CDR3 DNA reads TGTGCCAGCAGTTTCCCTAGCGGGTTGGGGCCGGCTGGGGCCAACGTCCTGACTTTC. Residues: CASSFPSGLGPAGANVLTF.

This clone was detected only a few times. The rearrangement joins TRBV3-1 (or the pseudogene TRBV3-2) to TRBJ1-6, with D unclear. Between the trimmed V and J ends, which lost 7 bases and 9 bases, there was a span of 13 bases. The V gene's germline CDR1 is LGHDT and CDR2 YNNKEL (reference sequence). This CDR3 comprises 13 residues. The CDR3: CASTPGNRSPLHF. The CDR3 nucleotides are TGTGCCAGCACGCCGGGTAACCGTTCACCCCTCCACTTT.

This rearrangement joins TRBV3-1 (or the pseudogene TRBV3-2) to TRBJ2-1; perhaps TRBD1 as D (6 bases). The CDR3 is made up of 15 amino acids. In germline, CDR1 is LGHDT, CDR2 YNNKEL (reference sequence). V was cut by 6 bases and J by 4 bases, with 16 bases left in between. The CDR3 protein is CASSREQGPYNEQFF. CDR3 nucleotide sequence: TGTGCCAGCAGTCGAGAACAGGGCCCGTACAATGAGCAGTTCTTC.

This CDR3 reads CASGLVAPTGHRYGYTF. The CDR3 coding sequence is TGTGCTAGTGGTTTGGTAGCCCCCACAGGGCATCGCTATGGCTACACCTTC. The chain joins TRBV12-5 to TRBJ1-2; D might be TRBD1 (6 bases). The germline gives CDR1 LGHNT, CDR2 FRNRAP. The CDR3 is made up of 17 amino acids. Trimming removed 0 bases from V and 4 bases from J, with 18 bases in between.

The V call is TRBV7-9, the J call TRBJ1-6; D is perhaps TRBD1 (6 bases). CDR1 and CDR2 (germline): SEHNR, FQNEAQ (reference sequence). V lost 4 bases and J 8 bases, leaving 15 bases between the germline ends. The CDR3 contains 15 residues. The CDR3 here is CASSYPGHGHSPLHF. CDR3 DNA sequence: TGTGCCAGCAGCTACCCGGGACACGGCCATTCACCCCTCCACTTT.

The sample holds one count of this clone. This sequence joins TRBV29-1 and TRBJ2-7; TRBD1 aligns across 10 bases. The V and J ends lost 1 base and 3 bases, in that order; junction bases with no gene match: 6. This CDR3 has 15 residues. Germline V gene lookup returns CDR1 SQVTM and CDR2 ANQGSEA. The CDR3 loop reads CSVEVRGTGDYEQYF. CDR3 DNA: TGCAGCGTTGAAGTGAGAGGGACAGGGGACTACGAGCAGTACTTC.

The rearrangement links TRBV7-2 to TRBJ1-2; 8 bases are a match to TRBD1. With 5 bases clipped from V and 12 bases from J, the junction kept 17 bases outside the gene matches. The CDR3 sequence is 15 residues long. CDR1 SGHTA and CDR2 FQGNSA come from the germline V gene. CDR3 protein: CASSPSAGGLLYNTF. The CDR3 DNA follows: TGTGCCAGCAGCCCCTCTGCAGGGGGCCTACTCTACAACACCTTC.

This CDR3 reads CASTPGGLAGGEQYF. CDR3 in DNA: TGTGCCAGCACCCCCGGGGGACTAGCGGGAGGGGAGCAGTACTTC. This chain joins TRBV25-1 and TRBJ2-7; 16 bases are shared with TRBD2. Trimming cost V 7 bases and J 7 bases; bases outside gene matches: 7. The germline V gene has CDR1 MGHDK and CDR2 SYGVNS. CDR3 length: 15 amino acids.

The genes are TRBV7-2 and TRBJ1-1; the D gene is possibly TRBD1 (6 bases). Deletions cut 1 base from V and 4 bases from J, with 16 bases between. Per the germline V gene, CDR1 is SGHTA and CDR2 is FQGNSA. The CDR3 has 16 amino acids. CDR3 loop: CASSLDYRASSTEAFF. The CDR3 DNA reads TGTGCCAGCAGCTTAGATTACAGGGCGAGTAGCACTGAAGCTTTCTTT.

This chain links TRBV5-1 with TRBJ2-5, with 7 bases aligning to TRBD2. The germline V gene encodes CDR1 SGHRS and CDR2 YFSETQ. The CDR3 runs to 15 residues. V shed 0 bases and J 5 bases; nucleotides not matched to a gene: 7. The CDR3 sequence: CASSLGGSGGETQYF. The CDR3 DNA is TGCGCCAGCAGCTTGGGCGGGAGCGGAGGTGAGACCCAGTACTTC.

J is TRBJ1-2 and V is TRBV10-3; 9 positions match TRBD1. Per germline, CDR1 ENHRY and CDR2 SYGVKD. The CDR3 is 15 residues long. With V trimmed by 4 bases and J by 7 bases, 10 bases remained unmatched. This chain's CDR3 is CAISVTGQGTSGYTF. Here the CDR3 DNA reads TGTGCCATCAGTGTAACCGGACAGGGGACCTCTGGCTACACCTTC.

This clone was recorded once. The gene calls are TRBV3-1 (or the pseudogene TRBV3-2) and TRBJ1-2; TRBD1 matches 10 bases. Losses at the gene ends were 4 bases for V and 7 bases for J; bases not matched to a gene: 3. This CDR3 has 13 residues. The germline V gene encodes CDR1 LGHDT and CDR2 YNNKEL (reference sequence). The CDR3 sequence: CASSRGQGGGYTF. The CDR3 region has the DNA TGTGCCAGCAGCCGAGGACAGGGGGGTGGCTACACCTTC.

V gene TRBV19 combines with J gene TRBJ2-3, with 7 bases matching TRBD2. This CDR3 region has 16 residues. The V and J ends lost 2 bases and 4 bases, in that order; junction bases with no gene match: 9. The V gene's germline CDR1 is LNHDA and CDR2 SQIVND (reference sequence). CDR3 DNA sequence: TGTGCCAGTAGTATAAGGTCCGCGGGAGCAGCAGATACGCAGTATTTT. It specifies CASSIRSAGAADTQYF.

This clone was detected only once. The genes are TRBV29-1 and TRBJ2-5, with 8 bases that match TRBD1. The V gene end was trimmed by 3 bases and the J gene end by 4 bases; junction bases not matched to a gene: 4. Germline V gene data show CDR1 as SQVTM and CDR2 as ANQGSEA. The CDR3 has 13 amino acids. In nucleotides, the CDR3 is TGCAGCGTTGACACCGACAGGGGAGAGACCCAGTACTTC. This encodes CSVDTDRGETQYF.